This T cell receptor beta chain was identified during a study of lung T cells in sarcoidosis with Löfgren's syndrome. Study results and caveats: TRAV12-1 preferentially paired with TRBV2, with homologous CDR3s. These T cells were suggested, not shown, to recognize a putative antigen.

This clonotype was seen at least ten times. The antigen is unknown. V shed 4 bases, J shed 8 bases, and the junction held 9 bases outside the gene matches. The CDR3 loop spans 15 amino acids. TCRdb itself ran the reads through MiXCR, one entry per CDR3 protein. The top ten clones hold about 2% of a sample with around 60,000 distinct CDR3 sequences, 21% of them seen once. The chain couples TRBV12-3 or TRBV12-4 to TRBJ2-1, with 9 bases fitting TRBD2. What was sequenced was CD4+ T cells from PBMCs. This TCR was sampled from a human donor with sarcoidosis (Löfgren's syndrome or another form), or a control subject (not recorded which). This CDR3 is CASSSKREERDEQFF. The CDR3 coding sequence is TGTGCCAGCAGTTCAAAGCGGGAGGAACGGGATGAGCAGTTCTTC.